This T cell receptor (beta chain) was sequenced in a study of T-cell memory formation after mild COVID-19. Findings of the study overall: Second-wave clones reaching peak frequency on day 37 lacked confirmed SARS-CoV-2 specificity.

The junction had 7 bases not matched to a gene; V was cut back by 3 bases and J by 4 bases. The CDR3 totals 17 residues. Germline values: CDR1 SGHDT, CDR2 YYEEEE. Worth noting for this clonotype: Its target is unknown.

A single record per CDR3 protein comes from TCRdb applying MiXCR to the 5' RACE reads. The sample holds around 300,000 distinct CDR3 sequences, 12% to 15% seen once. The rearrangement links TRBV5-6 to TRBJ2-5, with 15 positions matching TRBD2. The source is a young man who had mild COVID-19 (a few samples of this study predate the infection). Cell type and time point are not known. What was sequenced was PBMCs or a T cell subset sorted from them (not recorded which). CDR3 coding DNA: TGTGCCAGCAGCTCGACCGGGACTAGCGGGGGGAGAGAGACCCAGTACTTC. Protein: CASSSTGTSGGRETQYF. Full variable domain (outside the CDR3, taken from reference TRBV5-6 and TRBJ2-5): DAGVTQSPTHLIKTRGQQVTLRCSPKSGHDTVSWYQQALGQGPQFIFQYYEEEERQRGNFPDRFSGHQFPNYSSELNVNALLLGDSALYLCASSSTGTSGGRETQYFGPGTRLLVL.